A single sample gave rise to the 28 T cell receptor beta chains below, sequenced in a study of identical twins. Using its own MiXCR run on the 5' RACE reads, TCRdb lists one record per CDR3 protein. Among 420,000 or so distinct CDR3 sequences listed, approximately 18% were seen once. The sequenced material came from naive T cells sorted from blood. The source is a middle-aged man in good health.

The chain uses TRBV7-9 and TRBJ2-7; D gene uncertain. Looked up from germline, CDR1 is SEHNR and CDR2 is FQNEAQ (reference sequence). V was trimmed by 4 bases and J by 5 bases, leaving 6 bases between them. The CDR3 runs 11 residues. CDR3 coding DNA: TGTGCCAGCAGCTACTCGAACGAGCAGTACTTC. Protein: CASSYSNEQYF.

This clonotype was seen a few times. The rearrangement uses TRBV30 and TRBJ1-5, with D perhaps matching TRBD1 (6 bases). The ends were cut back, 2 bases at V and 1 base at J, with 9 bases in the middle. Germline V CDR1 and CDR2: GTSNPN, SVGIG (reference sequence). CDR3 length equals 14 residues. The CDR3 DNA follows: TGTGCCTGGAGTCTAGGACAGAGCAATCAGCCCCAGCATTTT. It is translated as CAWSLGQSNQPQHF.

The rearrangement joins TRBV12-3 or TRBV12-4 to TRBJ2-1; D is perhaps TRBD1 (5 bases). V was shortened by 2 bases and J by 6 bases, with 11 bases between the two germline ends. The CDR3 sequence is 14 residues long. Here the CDR3 DNA reads TGTGCCAGCAGTTTAAGATTTGGGGCCAATGAGCAGTTCTTC. Translation gives CASSLRFGANEQFF.

This clonotype was picked up many times. The gene calls are TRBV5-5 and TRBJ2-3; D unclear. This CDR3 spans 15 amino acids. The germline CDR1 and CDR2 sequences are SGHKS and YYEKEE (reference sequence). V lost 1 base and J 0 bases, leaving 9 bases between the germline ends. CDR3 in DNA: TGTGCCAGCAGCTTGAGGGTGTCTAGCACAGATACGCAGTATTTT. Translated: CASSLRVSSTDTQYF.

This clonotype was seen repeatedly, ten times or more. CDR3 sequence (DNA): TGTGCCAGCAGCCTCGATAACCAGCCCCAGCATTTT. This encodes CASSLDNQPQHF. The rearrangement joins TRBV7-2 to TRBJ1-5, with D unclear. Germline values: CDR1 SGHTA, CDR2 FQGNSA. The CDR3 runs to 12 residues. V lost 5 bases, J lost 7 bases, and 9 bases lay in between.

This clonotype has only a few counts. V gene TRBV6-5 combines with J gene TRBJ2-2; no clear D gene. The CDR3 covers 12 residues. The V and J ends lost 2 bases and 13 bases respectively, with 11 bases between them. The germline CDR1 and CDR2 sequences are MNHEY and SVGAGI. The CDR3 is CASSYPGVGLFF. The CDR3 DNA follows: TGTGCCAGCAGTTACCCGGGCGTAGGGCTGTTTTTT.

This clonotype was found a few times. The gene calls are TRBV6-2 or TRBV6-3 and TRBJ2-7, with D possibly being TRBD1 (6 bases). The CDR3 length is 15 residues. Germline V gene data show CDR1 as MNHEY and CDR2 as SVGEGT. Trimming left V 5 bases short and J 0 bases short, with 14 bases between. In nucleotides, the CDR3 is TGTGCCAGCAGTAGCGGACAGATTTACTCCTACGAGCAGTACTTC. The encoded protein is CASSSGQIYSYEQYF.

This clonotype occurred a few times. The J gene is TRBJ2-7, the V gene TRBV7-2; perhaps TRBD1 as D (5 bases). Germline CDR1 SGHTA, CDR2 FQGNSA. The V end was cut by 1 base, the J end by 5 bases, with 9 bases between. The CDR3 has 13 amino acids. The CDR3 is CASSLGGRDEQYF. CDR3 DNA: TGTGCCAGCAGCTTAGGGGGCCGGGACGAGCAGTACTTC.

This clonotype was seen many times. A read error may account for a junction end that differs from germline. The V and J genes are TRBV20-1 and TRBJ2-5; tentatively, D is TRBD2 (6 bases). The CDR3 runs 11 residues. CDR1 DFQATT and CDR2 SNEGSKA come from the germline V gene (reference sequence). This CDR3 is CSASRGTPLDF. Here the CDR3 DNA reads TGCAGTGCCAGCCGGGGGACTCCTTTAGACTTC.

V usage is TRBV12-3 or TRBV12-4 and J usage is TRBJ1-2, with D perhaps TRBD1 (5 bases). CDR3 length: 12 residues. Trimming shortened V by 8 bases and J by 5 bases, and 12 bases separated the two germline ends. The CDR3 sequence is CASALGRYGYTF. The CDR3 DNA sequence: TGTGCCAGCGCCTTGGGACGGTATGGCTACACCTTC.

This clonotype was detected many times. This chain uses TRBV7-2 with TRBJ2-5; no reliable D call. CDR1 SGHTA and CDR2 FQGNSA come from the germline V gene. The CDR3 is made up of 14 amino acids. Trimming stripped 4 bases from V and 2 bases from J, with 11 bases between. CDR3 DNA sequence: TGTGCCAGCAGCTCCGGCTACCCACAAGAGACCCAGTACTTC. Its translation is CASSSGYPQETQYF. The variable domain in full, completed from reference TRBV7-2 and TRBJ2-5, reads GAGVSQSPSNKVTEKGKDVELRCDPISGHTALYWYRQSLGQGLEFLIYFQGNSAPDKSGLPSDRFSAERTGGSVSTLTIQRTQQEDSAVYLCASSSGYPQETQYFGPGTRLLVL.

This clonotype was seen repeatedly, ten times or more. The V and J genes are TRBV6-2 or TRBV6-3 and TRBJ2-1; the D gene is possibly TRBD2 (5 bases). V lost 4 bases and J 5 bases, leaving 12 bases between the germline ends. The CDR3 consists of 14 residues. Germline-derived CDR1 and CDR2 are MNHEY and SVGEGT. CDR3: CASSLASPNNEQFF. In nucleotides, the CDR3 is TGTGCCAGCAGTTTAGCGAGCCCAAACAATGAGCAGTTCTTC.

This clonotype has a handful of counts. The V gene is TRBV6-1, the J gene TRBJ2-2; D is undetermined. The CDR3 sequence is 16 residues long. Germline V CDR1 and CDR2: MNHNS, SASEGT. The V end lost 6 bases, the J end lost 5 bases, and 19 bases lay between the germline ends. As DNA, the CDR3 is TGTGCCAGCAGCCAAATTGGGGTTACCCGGACCGGGGAGCTGTTTTTT. Protein sequence: CASSQIGVTRTGELFF.

V is TRBV29-1 and J is TRBJ2-5; D is uncertain. The germline CDR1 and CDR2 sequences are SQVTM and ANQGSEA. Trimming took off 2 bases at V and 1 base at J, with 5 bases between the two ends. CDR3 length: 12 residues. CDR3: CSVEPTQETQYF. CDR3 in DNA: TGCAGCGTTGAACCGACCCAAGAGACCCAGTACTTC.

This clonotype was observed a handful of times. The CDR3 nucleotides are TGTGCCAGCAGTGAAAGGACAGGGATCGGCACAGATACGCAGTATTTT. Protein sequence: CASSERTGIGTDTQYF. The chain links TRBV6-4 to TRBJ2-3; the match to TRBD1 covers 8 bases. The CDR3 spans 16 residues. Germline V gene sequence: CDR1 MRHNA, CDR2 SNTAGT. The trim removed 3 bases at V and 1 base at J, leaving 6 bases unmatched.

This clonotype was observed at least ten times. V usage is TRBV19 and J usage is TRBJ2-4, with unresolved D. The CDR3 extends over 15 amino acids. Per germline, CDR1 LNHDA and CDR2 SQIVND (reference sequence). The V and J ends lost 9 bases and 0 bases respectively, with 15 bases between them. The CDR3 nucleotides read TGTGCCAGCAACTCTCCACAACTAGCCAAAAACATTCAGTACTTC. Translated, it gives CASNSPQLAKNIQYF.

V is TRBV7-6 and J is TRBJ1-3; possibly TRBD1 for D (6 bases). The CDR3 contains 15 residues. V dropped 1 base and J dropped 0 bases, with 7 bases sitting between them. Germline V gene sequence: CDR1 SGHVS, CDR2 FNYEAQ. The chain's CDR3 is CASSLGQDSGNTIYF. The CDR3 DNA follows: TGTGCCAGCAGCTTAGGACAGGACTCTGGAAACACCATATATTTT.

This clonotype was found many times. CDR3 sequence (DNA): TGTGCCAGCAGCTGGGACAGGGGTTCACCCCTCCACTTT. Amino acids: CASSWDRGSPLHF. The chain uses TRBV7-9 and TRBJ1-6, with 10 bases that match TRBD1. The ends lost 4 bases at V and 9 bases at J; junction bases unmatched: 0. Germline V CDR1 and CDR2: SEHNR, FQNEAQ (reference sequence). This CDR3 region has 13 residues.

This clonotype was observed a few times. This rearrangement joins TRBV20-1 to TRBJ1-2, with 7 bases aligning to TRBD1. J gave up 1 base and V 6 bases, and 11 bases lay outside the gene matches. The CDR3 totals 15 residues. Germline CDR1 and CDR2: DFQATT and SNEGSKA (reference sequence). The CDR3 coding sequence is TGCAGTGCCAAAGCTGGGGACAGAGATAACTATGGCTACACCTTC. Its translation is CSAKAGDRDNYGYTF.

This clonotype was seen many times. This chain uses TRBV7-2 with TRBJ2-1, with D possibly matching TRBD2 (5 bases). Per germline, CDR1 SGHTA and CDR2 FQGNSA. With 6 bases removed from V and 5 bases from J, the gap between germline ends came to 14 bases. The CDR3 has 14 residues. The CDR3 region is CASRYYEGHNEQFF. The CDR3 coding sequence is TGTGCCAGCAGGTACTATGAGGGCCACAATGAGCAGTTCTTC.

The V and J genes are TRBV4-3 and TRBJ2-2; D is perhaps TRBD1 or TRBD2 (8 bases each). V was trimmed by 1 base and J by 4 bases, leaving 19 bases between them. The CDR3 is 18 residues long. Germline V CDR1 and CDR2: LGHNA, YSLEER. The CDR3 region is CASSQVLIAGQATGELFF. CDR3 nucleotides: TGCGCCAGCAGCCAAGTCCTTATAGCGGGACAGGCCACCGGGGAGCTGTTTTTT.

Ten or more counts support this clonotype. V usage is TRBV27 and J usage is TRBJ2-1; D assignment may be TRBD1 or TRBD2 (6 bases each). The CDR3 consists of 15 residues. The V gene lost 2 bases and the J gene lost 4 bases, with 12 bases spanning the gap. Germline assignment: CDR1 MNHEY and CDR2 SMNVEV (reference sequence). Here the CDR3 reads CASSLRGRKYNEQFF. The CDR3 region has the DNA TGTGCCAGCAGTTTAAGGGGGAGGAAGTACAATGAGCAGTTCTTC.

This clonotype showed up just a few times. This rearrangement joins TRBV12-3 or TRBV12-4 to TRBJ1-4; D gene uncertain. V lost 1 base and J lost 0, with 9 bases in between. The CDR3 is made up of 16 amino acids. The CDR3 region is CASSLEQAATNEKLFF. The DNA of the CDR3 is TGTGCCAGCAGTTTAGAGCAGGCCGCAACTAATGAAAAACTGTTTTTT.

The rearrangement joins TRBV28 to TRBJ2-4; 7 nucleotides line up with TRBD1. Germline CDR1 MDHEN, CDR2 SYDVKM. The CDR3 has 16 amino acids. J was trimmed by 4 bases and V by 2 bases; bases with no gene match: 8. The CDR3 sequence: CASSLEGQPKKNIQYF. The CDR3 DNA is TGTGCCAGCAGTTTAGAGGGACAGCCAAAAAAAAACATTCAGTACTTC.

This clonotype was recorded at least ten times. The chain has TRBV18 and TRBJ1-1, with unresolved D. The length of the CDR3 is 12 residues. V shed 6 bases and J shed 6 bases, with 11 bases lying between them. Germline V gene sequence: CDR1 KGHSH, CDR2 LQKENI. CDR3: CASSQSSAEAFF. The CDR3, as DNA: TGTGCCAGCTCCCAATCGTCTGCTGAAGCTTTCTTT.

This clonotype was seen a few times. V usage is TRBV6-2 or TRBV6-3 and J usage is TRBJ2-1; tentatively, D is TRBD1 (6 bases). Looked up from germline, CDR1 is MNHEY and CDR2 is SVGEGT. The germline V and J ends were trimmed by 3 bases and 2 bases, with 20 bases remaining between them. This CDR3 is 18 amino acids long. The CDR3 DNA follows: TGTGCCAGCAGTTATACCCTCAGTCGGGACAAGGCCTACAATGAGCAGTTCTTC. It encodes CASSYTLSRDKAYNEQFF.

This clonotype was recorded a few times. V gene TRBV7-2 combines with J gene TRBJ2-2, with TRBD2 as a possible D gene (6 bases). The CDR3 is 13 amino acids. Germline V gene lookup returns CDR1 SGHTA and CDR2 FQGNSA. V was trimmed by 5 bases and J by 7 bases, leaving 11 bases between them. The CDR3 spells CASSRRESGELFF. The CDR3 DNA reads TGTGCCAGCAGCAGGCGGGAAAGCGGGGAGCTGTTTTTT.

In this sample, this clonotype turned up many times. The J gene is TRBJ2-7, the V gene TRBV9; 7 bases are a match to TRBD1. The CDR3 sequence is 18 residues long. With V trimmed by 0 bases and J by 0 bases, 12 bases remained unmatched. CDR1 and CDR2 from the germline V gene are SGDLS and YYNGEE. CDR3 nucleotide sequence: TGTGCCAGCAGCGTAGGAGGGGGTAGCAGGGGGATCTCCTACGAGCAGTACTTC. Its translation: CASSVGGGSRGISYEQYF.